These 13 T cell receptor beta chains were sequenced from one sample in a study of blood T cells in healthy people across ages. Together with a sample-barcoded 5' primer, a J-beta primer mix was included in a second PCR lasting roughly 6 to 12 cycles. One entry per CDR3 protein results from TCRdb running MiXCR on the 5' RACE reads. The sample includes around 990,000 distinct CDR3 sequences, more than 30% seen only once; the top ten take over 10%. The sequencing input was blood. These receptors all stem from a man between 18 and 29 years old in good health.

The chain employs TRBV3-1 and TRBJ2-5; TRBD2 matches at 7 bases. The CDR3 spans 13 residues. V gave up 1 base and J gave up 12 bases; unmatched junction bases: 8. Germline CDR1 reads LGHDT; CDR2 reads YNNKEL (reference sequence). In DNA form, the CDR3 reads TGTGCCAGCAGCCAAGTATCTACTAGCGAGGAGTACTTC. Amino acid sequence: CASSQVSTSEEYF.

The chain employs TRBV4-3 and TRBJ1-1, with TRBD1 matching over 8 bases. Per germline, CDR1 LGHNA and CDR2 YSLEER. Trimming cost V 4 bases and J 4 bases; bases outside gene matches: 8. The CDR3 spans 15 residues. Here the CDR3 reads CASSPHVTGATEAFF. The CDR3 DNA follows: TGCGCCAGCAGCCCACACGTGACAGGGGCCACTGAAGCTTTCTTT.

The sample holds a few counts of this clonotype. The DNA of the CDR3 is TGTGCCAGCACCCCGTGGACAGGGGATCAGCAGTTCTTC. Its protein product is CASTPWTGDQQFF. The chain joins TRBV25-1 to TRBJ2-1; TRBD1 matches 9 bases. The V gene's germline CDR1 is MGHDK and CDR2 SYGVNS. The CDR3 sequence is 13 residues long. V lost 7 bases, J lost 11 bases, and 9 bases stayed unmatched. Filled out from reference TRBV25-1 and TRBJ2-1, the complete variable domain reads EADIYQTPRYLVIGTGKKITLECSQTMGHDKMYWYQQDPGMELHLIHYSYGVNSTEKGDLSSESTVSRIRTEHFPLTLESARPSHTSQYLCASTPWTGDQQFFGPGTRLTVL.

As to this clonotype: A much larger clone differs from this one at a single base, so this may be a read error. The chain couples TRBV20-1 to TRBJ2-5; 7 nucleotides match TRBD1. CDR1 DFQATT and CDR2 SNEGSKA come from the germline V gene (reference sequence). With V trimmed by 2 bases and J by 1 base, 4 bases remained unmatched. The CDR3 sequence is 14 residues long. CDR3 coding DNA: TGCAGTGCTAGACTCGGGACAGTCCAAGAGACCCAGTACTTC. Its protein is CSARLGTVQETQYF.

The rearrangement joins TRBV7-3 to TRBJ2-1; D is possibly TRBD2 (7 bases). The germline V and J ends were trimmed by 5 bases and 5 bases, with 16 bases remaining between them. CDR3 size: 15 residues. CDR1 is SGHTA, CDR2 FQGTGA, per germline. The CDR3 loop is CASSLSPGGHNEQFF. The CDR3 coding sequence is TGTGCCAGCAGCCTGAGCCCGGGGGGCCACAATGAGCAGTTCTTC.

This rearrangement joins TRBV2 to TRBJ2-3; TRBD2 matches 11 bases. The germline gives CDR1 SNHLY, CDR2 FYNNEI. The CDR3 totals 16 residues. Trimming removed 6 bases from V and 6 bases from J; junction bases left unmatched: 11. CDR3 DNA sequence: TGTGCCAGCAGAAAGATTAGCGGGGGGGCATCCGATACGCAGTATTTT. Amino acids: CASRKISGGASDTQYF.

This chain joins TRBV7-8 and TRBJ2-5; a weak D match, TRBD1 (5 bases). Trimming shortened V by 0 bases and J by 11 bases, and 19 bases separated the two germline ends. CDR3 length: 15 amino acids. Germline V CDR1 and CDR2: SGHVS, FQNEAQ. The CDR3, as DNA: TGTGCCAGCAGCTTAGCTGTTTTAACGGACAATGAGCAGTACTTC. Protein: CASSLAVLTDNEQYF.

The chain recombines TRBV12-3 or TRBV12-4 with TRBJ2-1; TRBD1 matches 7 bases. The CDR3 has 15 amino acids. V lost 5 bases and J lost 4; bases outside the gene matches: 8. The CDR3 DNA reads as TGTGCCAGCAGTACAAGACAGGGTGGATACAATGAGCAGTTCTTC. As protein: CASSTRQGGYNEQFF.

The J gene is TRBJ1-4, the V gene TRBV3-1, with 7 bases identical to TRBD1. Trimming at V came to 4 bases and at J to 10 bases, leaving 12 bases not matched to a gene. The CDR3 consists of 15 residues. Germline loops: CDR1 LGHDT, CDR2 YNNKEL (reference sequence). DNA of the CDR3: TGTGCCAGCAGCCCTGAGACAGGGATCATCGGAAAACTGTTTTTT. Protein: CASSPETGIIGKLFF. Supplemented by reference TRBV3-1 and TRBJ1-4, the full variable domain reads DTAVSQTPKYLVTQMGNDKSIKCEQNLGHDTMYWYKQDSKKFLKIMFSYNNKELIINETVPNRFSPKSPDKAHLNLHINSLELGDSAVYFCASSPETGIIGKLFFGSGTQLSVL.

A remark on this clonotype: A much larger clone lies a single base off, so this may be a read error. The genes are TRBV20-1 and TRBJ1-1, with TRBD1 as a possible D gene (5 bases). Germline CDR1 and CDR2: DFQATT and SNEGSKA (reference sequence). CDR3 length: 13 residues. The CDR3 region has the DNA TGCAGTGCTGCGCAGGGCCCTGACACTGAAACTTTCTTT. Translating gives CSAAQGPDTETFF.

The chain uses TRBV10-3 and TRBJ2-1; 7 bases map to TRBD2. This CDR3 region has 15 residues. V trimming: 11 bases; J trimming: 2 bases; junction bases outside the gene matches: 12. Germline CDR1 ENHRY, CDR2 SYGVKD. Here the CDR3 DNA reads TGTGCCCTCGGGGAAGCGGGGAGTCCCTACAATGAGCAGTTCTTC. It codes for CALGEAGSPYNEQFF.

The chain joins TRBV7-2 to TRBJ2-2, with TRBD2 identical over 12 bases. Germline V gives CDR1 SGHTA, CDR2 FQGNSA. Germline trimming cut 1 base from V and 6 bases from J; bases unmatched to any gene: 9. The length of the CDR3 is 18 residues. The chain's CDR3 is CASSLVASGGADSGELFF. CDR3 nucleotide sequence: TGTGCCAGCAGCTTAGTGGCTAGCGGGGGGGCGGATTCCGGGGAGCTGTTTTTT.

V usage is TRBV4-1 and J usage is TRBJ1-3, with 7 bases that match TRBD1. The CDR3 is 17 amino acids. Germline V gives CDR1 MGHRA, CDR2 YSYEKL. The V and J ends lost 2 bases and 0 bases, in that order; junction bases with no gene match: 7. CDR3 region: CASSQIRGKHSGNTIYF. CDR3 bases: TGCGCCAGCAGCCAAATCAGGGGGAAACACTCTGGAAACACCATATATTTT.